This T cell receptor (beta chain) was sequenced for a study of blood T cell repertoires in COVID-19. Whole-study context: Acute and convalescent COVID-19 samples came from the United States, Italy and Spain. Sample material is recorded as cDNA or gDNA derived from T cells, B-cell-depleted T cells, or PBMCs.

In the authors' methods: Amplified reference gene primers provided the basis for estimating nucleated cell counts. The method was immunoSEQ multiplex PCR; TCRdb's version includes in-frame clones alone and lacks a portion of them. The V and J calls and clone size were taken over from that table, and D and trimming were inferred from the DNA. Among about 310,000 clones listed, around 87% were seen once. J lost 9 bases, V lost 4 bases, and 8 bases had no gene match. Germline-derived CDR1 and CDR2 are SGHAT and FQNNGV. The CDR3 runs to 14 residues. The rearrangement joins TRBV11-2 to TRBJ2-1; 8 nucleotides agree with TRBD2. This TCR was sampled from a woman between 50 and 59 years old who had recovered from COVID-19. Material for sequencing was peripheral blood. CDR3 nucleotides: TGTGCCAGCAGCTCGGGGGGACTAGGAATTGAGCAGTTCTTC. This gives the protein CASSSGGLGIEQFF.